The text below deals with one T cell receptor beta chain. Its antigen is unknown. This specimen belongs to a study of PD-L1 blockade in urothelial cancer. Background on the study: Analyses used blood from 3 weeks (second dose) and 6 weeks after treatment start.

Spiked synthetic TCR analogs estimated absolute template abundance per PCR. Method: immunoSEQ multiplex PCR; TCRdb's copy keeps in-frame clones and lacks some. The sample holds 55,000 to 80,000 clones, around 81% seen once. Study conclusions and caveats: At the 3-week point, tumor-associated blood clones expanded more in durable-benefit patients.

Time point in this sample: pretreatment peripheral blood. Trimming cost V 7 bases and J 0 bases, with 10 bases left between them. Germline CDR1 and CDR2: SQVTM and ANQGSEA. This CDR3 spans 14 amino acids. This clonotype was obtained from a man in his 70s with urothelial cancer. The gene calls are TRBV29-1 and TRBJ2-6; D unresolved. This material consisted of PBMCs, taken around atezolizumab (anti-PD-L1) treatment. Here the CDR3 reads CSADSGSGANVLTF. CDR3 sequence (DNA): TGCAGCGCCGACTCGGGCTCTGGGGCCAACGTCCTGACTTTC.